These 13 T cell receptor beta chains were sequenced from one sample in a study of sequential checkpoint blockade in melanoma (dated by TCRdb to between 2018 and 2021). The library came from the immunoSEQ multiplex PCR assay. TCRdb holds this immuneACCESS table with in-frame rearrangements only. Some clones are missing; in checked studies, unresolved V genes explain under half, and the rest has no known cause. The sample data list thousands of clones, and roughly 24% of these were observed just once. The ten largest make up approximately 9.1% of the sample. Read against the paper, the sample's treatment or condition label means: randomized to nivolumab then ipilimumab (arm A) or the reverse (arm B). The sequenced sample was tumor tissue (inferred from file names), obtained from a patient given nivolumab and ipilimumab in sequence. Receptors originate from a human donor with melanoma.

This clone is medium-sized in the sample. A base was left unread or ambiguous, and X is written for its residue. The V call is TRBV11-3, the J call TRBJ2-5; the D gene is possibly TRBD2 (7 bases). The CDR3 has 14 residues. Germline CDR1 SGHNT, CDR2 YENEEA. Trimming stripped 3 bases from V and 1 base from J, with 9 bases between. CDR3 residues: CASSXGGAQETQYF. The DNA of the CDR3 is TGTGCCAGCAGCTTWGGGGGGGCCCAAGAGACCCAGTACTTC.

This clone was seen a handful of times. The genes are TRBV6-8 and TRBJ1-5, with 7 bases aligning to TRBD1. The CDR3 totals 14 residues. After removal of 6 bases from V and 4 bases from J, the junction contained 6 bases not matched to a gene. Germline V lookup: CDR1 MNHGY, CDR2 SAAAGT. This CDR3 reads CASRRTGRNQPQHF. CDR3 sequence (DNA): TGTGCCAGCAGGAGGACAGGTCGAAATCAGCCCCAGCATTTT.

The V call is TRBV19, the J call TRBJ2-5, with 11 bases matching TRBD2. CDR1 and CDR2 from the germline V gene are LNHDA and SQIVND (reference sequence). V trimming: 5 bases; J trimming: 4 bases; junction bases outside the gene matches: 6. This CDR3 contains 15 residues. CDR3 protein: CASSRPGLAGETQYF. CDR3 sequence (DNA): TGTGCCAGTAGTCGCCCTGGACTAGCGGGAGAGACCCAGTACTTC. The full variable domain, with the rest looked up from reference TRBV19 and TRBJ2-5, is DGGITQSPKYLFRKEGQNVTLSCEQNLNHDAMYWYRQDPGQGLRLIYYSQIVNDFQKGDIAEGYSVSREKKESFPLTVTSAQKNPTAFYLCASSRPGLAGETQYFGPGTRLLVL.

The chain recombines TRBV19 with TRBJ2-5, with TRBD1 matching 8 bases. Germline V CDR1 and CDR2: LNHDA, SQIVND (reference sequence). J gave up 7 bases and V 4 bases, and 8 bases lay outside the gene matches. This CDR3 region has 14 residues. The CDR3 nucleotides are TGTGCCAGTAGTACCGGACAGGGTTCTTTGACCCAGTACTTC. Its translation is CASSTGQGSLTQYF.

Within the sample, this clone is medium-sized. The V and J genes are TRBV4-1 and TRBJ2-2; 8 bases are a match to TRBD1. Germline loops: CDR1 MGHRA, CDR2 YSYEKL. This CDR3 contains 14 residues. Trimming cost V 3 bases and J 8 bases; bases outside gene matches: 5. This CDR3 is CASSHPTGGGELFF. The CDR3 nucleotides are TGCGCCAGCAGCCACCCCACAGGGGGTGGGGAGCTGTTTTTT.

This clone came up a few times. The gene calls are TRBV10-3 and TRBJ2-5; D remains ambiguous. The V and J ends lost 0 bases and 4 bases respectively, with 3 bases between them. This CDR3 is 12 amino acids long. Germline V gene lookup returns CDR1 ENHRY and CDR2 SYGVKD. CDR3 sequence reads: CAISESGETQYF. CDR3 nucleotides: TGTGCCATCAGTGAGTCGGGAGAGACCCAGTACTTC.

The V and J genes are TRBV6-8 and TRBJ2-7; D remains ambiguous. V was shortened by 2 bases and J by 4 bases, with 9 bases between the two germline ends. This CDR3 region has 13 residues. From germline, CDR1 is MNHGY and CDR2 SAAAGT. CDR3 DNA: TGTGCCAGCAGTTACGGCCATCTGTACGAGCAGTACTTC. Its protein is CASSYGHLYEQYF.

This clone counts as medium-sized. The chain employs TRBV6-8 and TRBJ1-4, with TRBD1 matching 9 bases. V shed 4 bases and J 4 bases; nucleotides not matched to a gene: 4. CDR1 is MNHGY, CDR2 SAAAGT, per germline. The CDR3 runs 15 residues. The CDR3 DNA is TGTGCCAGCAGTTCTGGGACAGGGCGTAATGAAAAACTGTTTTTT. The encoded protein is CASSSGTGRNEKLFF.

The chain has TRBV28 and TRBJ2-7; D is possibly TRBD1 (6 bases). The CDR3 runs 15 residues. Trimming removed 2 bases from V and 2 bases from J, with 13 bases in between. Germline CDR1 and CDR2: MDHEN and SYDVKM. CDR3 loop: CASSLGGAAPYEQYF. For the CDR3, the DNA is TGTGCCAGCAGTTTAGGGGGCGCTGCCCCCTACGAGCAGTACTTC.

This clone occurred a few times. The J gene is TRBJ1-1, the V gene TRBV5-1; perhaps TRBD1 as D (5 bases). Trimming removed 5 bases from V and 2 bases from J, with 13 bases in between. CDR3 length equals 14 residues. CDR1 SGHRS and CDR2 YFSETQ come from the germline V gene. The CDR3, as DNA: TGCGCCAGCAGGAACGGACAACCTAACACTGAAGCTTTCTTT. It is translated as CASRNGQPNTEAFF.

This clone was detected a few times. The chain couples TRBV19 to TRBJ1-1; TRBD1 matches 12 bases. Unmatched junction bases numbered 11, after V lost 5 bases and J lost 4 bases. CDR1 and CDR2 (germline): LNHDA, SQIVND (reference sequence). The length of the CDR3 is 17 residues. The CDR3 nucleotides are TGTGCCAGTAGTGGTATTTGGGGACAGGGGGCAAGCACTGAAGCTTTCTTT. Translation gives CASSGIWGQGASTEAFF. The full variable domain, completed using reference TRBV19 and TRBJ1-1, is DGGITQSPKYLFRKEGQNVTLSCEQNLNHDAMYWYRQDPGQGLRLIYYSQIVNDFQKGDIAEGYSVSREKKESFPLTVTSAQKNPTAFYLCASSGIWGQGASTEAFFGQGTRLTVV.

The chain joins TRBV18 to TRBJ2-3; 7 bases line up with TRBD2. The length of the CDR3 is 15 residues. Per germline, CDR1 KGHSH and CDR2 LQKENI. V was pared by 6 bases and J by 4 bases, with 10 bases of the junction left unmatched. CDR3 residues: CASSANGGSPDTQYF. The CDR3, as DNA: TGTGCCAGCTCCGCCAATGGCGGGAGTCCAGATACGCAGTATTTT.

The table lists this clone with a few counts. The rearrangement uses TRBV6-8 and TRBJ2-2; 7 bases match TRBD2. J gave up 7 bases and V 6 bases, and 5 bases lay outside the gene matches. This CDR3 is 13 amino acids long. Germline CDR1 is MNHGY and CDR2 is SAAAGT. The CDR3 sequence is CASRYRGDGELFF. The CDR3 DNA sequence: TGTGCCAGCAGATACCGGGGGGACGGGGAGCTGTTTTTT.